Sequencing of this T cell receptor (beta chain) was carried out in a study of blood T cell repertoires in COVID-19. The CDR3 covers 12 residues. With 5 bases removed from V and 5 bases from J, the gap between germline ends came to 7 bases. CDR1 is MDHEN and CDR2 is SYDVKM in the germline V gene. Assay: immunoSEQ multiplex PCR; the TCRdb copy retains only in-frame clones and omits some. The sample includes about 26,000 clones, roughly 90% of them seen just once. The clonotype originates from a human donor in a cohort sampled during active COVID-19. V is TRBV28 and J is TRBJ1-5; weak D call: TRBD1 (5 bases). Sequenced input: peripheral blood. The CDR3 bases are TGTGCCAGCAGTAGGGGCCATCAGCCCCAGCATTTT. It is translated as CASSRGHQPQHF. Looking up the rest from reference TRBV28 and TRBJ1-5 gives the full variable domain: DVKVTQSSRYLVKRTGEKVFLECVQDMDHENMFWYRQDPGLGLRLIYFSYDVKMKEKGDIPEGYSVSREKKERFSLILESASTNQTSMYLCASSRGHQPQHFGDGTRLSIL.